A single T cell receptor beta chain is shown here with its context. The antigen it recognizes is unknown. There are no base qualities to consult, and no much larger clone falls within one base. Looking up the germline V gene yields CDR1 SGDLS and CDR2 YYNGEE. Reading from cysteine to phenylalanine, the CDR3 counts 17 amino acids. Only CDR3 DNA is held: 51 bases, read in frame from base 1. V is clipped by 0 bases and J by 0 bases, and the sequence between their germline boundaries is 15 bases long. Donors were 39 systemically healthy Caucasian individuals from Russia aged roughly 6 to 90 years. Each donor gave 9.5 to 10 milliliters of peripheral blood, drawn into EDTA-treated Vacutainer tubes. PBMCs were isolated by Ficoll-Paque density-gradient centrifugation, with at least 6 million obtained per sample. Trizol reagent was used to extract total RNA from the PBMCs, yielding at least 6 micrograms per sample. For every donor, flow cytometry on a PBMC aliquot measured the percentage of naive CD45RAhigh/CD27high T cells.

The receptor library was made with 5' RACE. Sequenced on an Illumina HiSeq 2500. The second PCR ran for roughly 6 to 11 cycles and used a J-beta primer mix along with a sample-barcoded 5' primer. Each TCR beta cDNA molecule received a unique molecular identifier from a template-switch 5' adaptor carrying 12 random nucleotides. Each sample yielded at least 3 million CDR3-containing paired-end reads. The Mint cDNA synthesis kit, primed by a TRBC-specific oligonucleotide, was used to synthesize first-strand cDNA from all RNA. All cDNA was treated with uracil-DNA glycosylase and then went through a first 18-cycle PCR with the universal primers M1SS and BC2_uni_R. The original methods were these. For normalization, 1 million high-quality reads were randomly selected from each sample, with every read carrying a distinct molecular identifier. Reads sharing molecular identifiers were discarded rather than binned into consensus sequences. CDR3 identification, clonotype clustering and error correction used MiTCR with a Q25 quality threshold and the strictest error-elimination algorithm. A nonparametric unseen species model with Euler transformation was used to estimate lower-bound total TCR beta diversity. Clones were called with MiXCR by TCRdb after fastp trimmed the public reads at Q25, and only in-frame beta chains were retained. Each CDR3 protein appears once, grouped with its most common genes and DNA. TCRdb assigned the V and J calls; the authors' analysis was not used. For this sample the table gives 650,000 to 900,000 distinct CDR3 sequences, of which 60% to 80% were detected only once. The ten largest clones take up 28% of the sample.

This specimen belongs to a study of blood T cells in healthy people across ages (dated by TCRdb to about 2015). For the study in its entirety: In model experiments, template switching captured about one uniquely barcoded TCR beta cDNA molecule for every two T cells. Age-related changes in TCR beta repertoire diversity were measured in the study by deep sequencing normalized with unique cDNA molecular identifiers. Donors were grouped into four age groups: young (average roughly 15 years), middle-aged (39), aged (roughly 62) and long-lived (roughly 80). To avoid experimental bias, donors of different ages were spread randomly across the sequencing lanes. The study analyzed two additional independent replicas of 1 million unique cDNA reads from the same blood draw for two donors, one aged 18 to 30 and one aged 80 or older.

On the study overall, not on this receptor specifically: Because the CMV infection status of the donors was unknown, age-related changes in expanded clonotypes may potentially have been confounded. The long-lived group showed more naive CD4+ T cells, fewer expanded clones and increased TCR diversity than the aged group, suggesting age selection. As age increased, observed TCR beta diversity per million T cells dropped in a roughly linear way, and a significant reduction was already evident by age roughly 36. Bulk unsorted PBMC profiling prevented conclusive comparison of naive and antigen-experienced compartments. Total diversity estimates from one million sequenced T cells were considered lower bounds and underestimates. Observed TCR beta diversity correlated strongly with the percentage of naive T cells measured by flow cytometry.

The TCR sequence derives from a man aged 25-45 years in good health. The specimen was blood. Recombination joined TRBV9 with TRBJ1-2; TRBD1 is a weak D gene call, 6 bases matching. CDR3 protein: CASSVGRDTYPNYGYTF. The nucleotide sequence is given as TGTGCCAGCAGCGTAGGGCGGGACACTTATCCTAACTATGGCTACACCTTC.